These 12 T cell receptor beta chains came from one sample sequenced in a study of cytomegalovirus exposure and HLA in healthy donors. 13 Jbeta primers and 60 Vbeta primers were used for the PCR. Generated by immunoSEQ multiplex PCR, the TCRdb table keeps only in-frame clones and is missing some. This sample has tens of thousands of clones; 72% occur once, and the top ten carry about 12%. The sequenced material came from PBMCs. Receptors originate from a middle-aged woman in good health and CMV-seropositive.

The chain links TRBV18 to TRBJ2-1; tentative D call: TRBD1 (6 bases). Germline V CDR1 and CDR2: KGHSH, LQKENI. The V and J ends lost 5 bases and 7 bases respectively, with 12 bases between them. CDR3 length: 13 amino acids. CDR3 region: CASSWNRENEQFF. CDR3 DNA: TGTGCCAGCTCATGGAACAGGGAGAATGAGCAGTTCTTC.

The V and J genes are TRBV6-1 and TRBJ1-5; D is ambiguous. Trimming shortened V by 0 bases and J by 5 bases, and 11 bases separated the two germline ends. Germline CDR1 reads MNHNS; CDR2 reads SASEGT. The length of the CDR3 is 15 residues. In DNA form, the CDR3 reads TGTGCCAGCAGTGAAGCGGGAGGGATGGATCAGCCCCAGCATTTT. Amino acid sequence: CASSEAGGMDQPQHF.

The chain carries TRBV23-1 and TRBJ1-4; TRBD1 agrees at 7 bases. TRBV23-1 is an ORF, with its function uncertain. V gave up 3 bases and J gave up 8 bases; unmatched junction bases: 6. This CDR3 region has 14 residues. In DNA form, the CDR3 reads TGCGCCAGCAGTCAGACAGGGAAAGTCGAAAAACTGTTTTTT. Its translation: CASSQTGKVEKLFF.

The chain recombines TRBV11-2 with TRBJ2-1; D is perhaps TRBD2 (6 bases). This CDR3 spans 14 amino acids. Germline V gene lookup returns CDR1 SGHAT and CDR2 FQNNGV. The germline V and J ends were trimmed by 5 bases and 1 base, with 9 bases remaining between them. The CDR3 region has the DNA TGTGCCAGCAGCACGGGACTGTCCTACAATGAGCAGTTCTTC. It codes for CASSTGLSYNEQFF. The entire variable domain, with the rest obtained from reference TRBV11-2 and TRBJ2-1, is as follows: EAGVAQSPRYKIIEKRQSVAFWCNPISGHATLYWYQQILGQGPKLLIQFQNNGVVDDSQLPKDRFSAERLKGVDSTLKIQPAKLEDSAVYLCASSTGLSYNEQFFGPGTRLTVL.

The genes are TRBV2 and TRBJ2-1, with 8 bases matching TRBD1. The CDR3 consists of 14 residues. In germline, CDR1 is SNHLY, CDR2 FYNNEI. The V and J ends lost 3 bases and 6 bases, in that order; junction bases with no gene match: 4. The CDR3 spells CASSENGQGNEQFF. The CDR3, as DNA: TGTGCCAGCAGTGAGAACGGACAGGGCAATGAGCAGTTCTTC.

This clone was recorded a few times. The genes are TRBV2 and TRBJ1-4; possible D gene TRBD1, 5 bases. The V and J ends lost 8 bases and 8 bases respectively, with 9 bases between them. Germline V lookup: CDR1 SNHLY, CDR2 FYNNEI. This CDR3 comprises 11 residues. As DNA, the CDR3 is TGTGCCAGCTGGAGGGACGAAAAACTGTTTTTT. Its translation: CASWRDEKLFF.

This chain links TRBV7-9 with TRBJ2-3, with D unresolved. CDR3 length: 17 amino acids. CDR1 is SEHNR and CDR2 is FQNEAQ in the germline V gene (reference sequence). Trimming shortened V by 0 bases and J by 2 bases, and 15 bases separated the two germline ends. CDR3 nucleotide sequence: TGTGCCAGCAGCTTAGCTTACCTAGAGTCCGACACAGATACGCAGTATTTT. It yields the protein CASSLAYLESDTDTQYF.

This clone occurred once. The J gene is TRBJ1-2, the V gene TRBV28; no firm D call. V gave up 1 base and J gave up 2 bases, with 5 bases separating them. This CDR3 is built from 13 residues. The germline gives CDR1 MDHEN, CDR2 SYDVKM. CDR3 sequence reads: CASSLSVNYGYTF. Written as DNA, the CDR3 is TGTGCCAGCAGTTTATCAGTGAACTATGGCTACACCTTC.

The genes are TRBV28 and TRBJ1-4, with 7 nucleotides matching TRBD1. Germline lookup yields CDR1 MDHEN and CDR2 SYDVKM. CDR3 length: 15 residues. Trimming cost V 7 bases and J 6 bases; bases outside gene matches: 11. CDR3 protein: CASIDQGGGYEKLFF. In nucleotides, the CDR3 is TGTGCCAGCATCGACCAGGGGGGCGGGTATGAAAAACTGTTTTTT.

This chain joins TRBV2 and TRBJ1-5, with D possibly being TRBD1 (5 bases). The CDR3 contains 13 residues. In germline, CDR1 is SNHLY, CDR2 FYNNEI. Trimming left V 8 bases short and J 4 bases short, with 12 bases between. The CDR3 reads CASRREGNQPQHF. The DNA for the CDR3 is TGTGCCAGCCGCAGGGAGGGGAATCAGCCCCAGCATTTT.

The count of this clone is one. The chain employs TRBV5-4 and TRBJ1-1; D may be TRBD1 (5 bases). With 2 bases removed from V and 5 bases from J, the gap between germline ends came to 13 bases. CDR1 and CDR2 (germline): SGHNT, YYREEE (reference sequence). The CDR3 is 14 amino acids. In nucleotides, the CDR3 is TGTGCCAGCAGCTTAACAGGATTGGGGACTGAAGCTTTCTTT. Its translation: CASSLTGLGTEAFF.

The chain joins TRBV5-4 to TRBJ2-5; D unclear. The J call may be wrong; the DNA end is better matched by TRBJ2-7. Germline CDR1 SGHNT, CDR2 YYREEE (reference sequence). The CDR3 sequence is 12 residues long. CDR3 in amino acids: CASSLVEYEQYF. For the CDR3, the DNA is TGTGCCAGCAGCTTGGTAGAGTACGAGCAGTACTTC.